The source of this T cell receptor beta chain is a study of regulatory T cells in long-lasting Graves disease. Time point: persistent/refractory GD, antithyroid drugs over 5 years with positive TRAb. Scientists built the TCR library using RNA that was extracted from PBMCs. This clonotype was counted ten times or more. Germline V gives CDR1 MDHEN, CDR2 SYDVKM. The CDR3 totals 14 residues. V was pared by 8 bases and J by 3 bases, with 17 bases between. Through Arm-PCR of CDR3 regions and iRepertoire HTBI primers, TCR beta libraries were built. TCRdb recomputed calls from the multiplex PCR reads with MiXCR, one row per CDR3 protein. The table lists more than 300,000 distinct CDR3 sequences, roughly 24% of them singletons.

The rearrangement joins TRBV28 to TRBJ2-7; tentative D call: TRBD1 (5 bases). Sequenced material: peripheral blood mononuclear cells (PBMCs), taken when the disease was refractory, from a patient treated with antithyroid drugs. The TCR was taken from a woman aged 40-49 years with Graves disease. The CDR3 nucleotides are TGTGCCAGCCACCGTGGGGCAGGGCTCTACGAGCAGTACTTC. Protein sequence: CASHRGAGLYEQYF. Combining the CDR3 with reference TRBV28 and TRBJ2-7 gives the whole variable domain DVKVTQSSRYLVKRTGEKVFLECVQDMDHENMFWYRQDPGLGLRLIYFSYDVKMKEKGDIPEGYSVSREKKERFSLILESASTNQTSMYLCASHRGAGLYEQYFGPGTRLTVT.